This T cell receptor (beta chain) was observed in a study of glioma-infiltrating T cells after dendritic cell vaccination. Notes on the study in general: Higher TCR clonality did not directly relate to longer survival.

The immunoSEQ assay amplified TCRB CDR3 from up to about 2 ug DNA. Some clones are missing from TCRdb's copy, which holds only in-frame ones; the method was immunoSEQ multiplex PCR. Among tens of thousands of clones, about four fifths were seen once, and the ten largest hold 7% to 9.5%. This clone appeared once. The antigen is not known. V was shortened by 4 bases and J by 3 bases, with 9 bases between the two germline ends. Germline V CDR1 and CDR2: KGHSY, FQNENV. The CDR3 consists of 14 residues. The V and J genes are TRBV16 and TRBJ1-4; D remains unclear. The receptor was isolated from a human donor with glioblastoma. The specimen comprised blood, sampled before dendritic cell vaccination. The CDR3 region has the DNA TGTGCCAGCAGCCTGCGAGGGCCTAATGAAAAACTGTTTTTT. Protein: CASSLRGPNEKLFF. The variable domain in full, completed from reference TRBV16 and TRBJ1-4, reads GEEVAQTPKHLVRGEGQKAKLYCAPIKGHSYVFWYQQVLKNEFKFLISFQNENVFDETGMPKERFSAKCLPNSPCSLEIQATKLEDSAVYFCASSLRGPNEKLFFGSGTQLSVL.